The sequence of this TCR beta chain was determined in a study of T cell responses to AZD1222 COVID-19 vaccine. The CDR3 sequence is 16 residues long. The germline V gene encodes CDR1 SNHLY and CDR2 FYNNEI. Trimming took 3 bases from V and 0 from J; bases not matched to a gene: 4. Study-level points and caveats: Every sample of the repertoires postdated the peak T cell response. Dominant CD4 TCR responses targeted spike regions 160-218 and 743-854. AZD1222 recipients seropositive at baseline numbered only five or six.

Sequencing used immunoSEQ multiplex PCR; TCRdb keeps in-frame clones, though not all of them. Of 130,000 to 150,000 clones detected, around 90% appear once; the ten largest clones hold about 1.9%. As for this clone: The antigen remains undetermined.

The input for sequencing was peripheral blood, taken on day 0 of AZD1222 vaccination. The clonotype originates from an adult in good health. This chain connects TRBV2 to TRBJ2-1; 8 positions match TRBD2. CDR3 in DNA: TGTGCCAGCAGTGATTACGGGGGGGGCTCCTACAATGAGCAGTTCTTC. This codes for CASSDYGGGSYNEQFF.